Below, one T cell receptor (beta chain) is given with its context. Its antigen is unknown. CDR3 length: 17 amino acids. V lost 0 bases and J 5 bases, leaving 20 bases between the germline ends. Germline CDR1 and CDR2: MDHEN and SYDVKM. Time point indicated: sample taken at primary tumor resection. Unsorted whole RNA of tumor, nontumor lung or frozen PBMC was sequenced. Donation came from over 60 patients with untreated early-stage non-small cell lung cancer. This sample stems from a study of spatial heterogeneity in lung cancer. Across the study: Detected beta-chain sequences consistently exceeded alpha-chain sequences. Averaged across combinations, each unique TCR and UMI pairing appeared more than ten times in raw reads, which were uncorrected. The study, taken as a whole, reports: Tumor TCRs that were ubiquitous and expanded showed up in blood more at resection than follow-up.

From the 5' RACE reads, TCRdb called clonotypes with MiXCR, one entry per CDR3 protein. This table holds 35,000 to 55,000 distinct CDR3 sequences, about 6.7% found once. Specimen: PBMCs, collected at surgery. The chain recombines TRBV28 with TRBJ2-7, with D perhaps being TRBD1 or TRBD2 (7 bases each). The TCR originated in a female donor with early-stage non-small cell lung cancer. In DNA, the CDR3 is TGTGCCAGCAGTTTATGGGCAGCAGGGGGGGAGCCGGACGAGCAGTACTTC. Its protein product is CASSLWAAGGEPDEQYF. Full variable domain (outside the CDR3, taken from reference TRBV28 and TRBJ2-7): DVKVTQSSRYLVKRTGEKVFLECVQDMDHENMFWYRQDPGLGLRLIYFSYDVKMKEKGDIPEGYSVSREKKERFSLILESASTNQTSMYLCASSLWAAGGEPDEQYFGPGTRLTVT.